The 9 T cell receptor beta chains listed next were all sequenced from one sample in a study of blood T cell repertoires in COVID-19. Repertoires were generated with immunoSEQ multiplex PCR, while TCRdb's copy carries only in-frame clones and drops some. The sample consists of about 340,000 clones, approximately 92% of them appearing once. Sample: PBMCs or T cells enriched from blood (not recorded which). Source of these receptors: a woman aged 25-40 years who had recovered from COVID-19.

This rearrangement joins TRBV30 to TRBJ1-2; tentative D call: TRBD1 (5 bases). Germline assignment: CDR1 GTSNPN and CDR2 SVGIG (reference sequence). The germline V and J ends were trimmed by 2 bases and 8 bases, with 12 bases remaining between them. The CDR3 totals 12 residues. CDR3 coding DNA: TGTGCCTGGAGTCCCGGGGGGAGAGGCTACACCTTC. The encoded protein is CAWSPGGRGYTF. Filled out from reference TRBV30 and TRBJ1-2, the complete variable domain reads SQTIHQWPATLVQPVGSPLSLECTVEGTSNPNLYWYRQAAGRGLQLLFYSVGIGQISSEVPQNLSASRPQDRQFILSSKKLLLSDSGFYLCAWSPGGRGYTFGSGTRLTVV.

The CDR3 reads CSASRPSGSSYEQYF. DNA of the CDR3: TGCAGTGCTAGTAGGCCTAGCGGGAGCTCCTACGAGCAGTACTTC. The chain joins TRBV20-1 to TRBJ2-7; 10 bases align to TRBD2. CDR1 and CDR2 from the germline V gene are DFQATT and SNEGSKA (reference sequence). V trimming: 3 bases; J trimming: 0 bases; junction bases outside the gene matches: 5. CDR3 length: 15 residues.

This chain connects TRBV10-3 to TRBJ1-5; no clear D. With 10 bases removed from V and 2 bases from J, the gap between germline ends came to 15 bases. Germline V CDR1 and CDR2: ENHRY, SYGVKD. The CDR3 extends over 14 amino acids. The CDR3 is CATSSDQGNQPQHF. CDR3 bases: TGTGCCACCAGCAGCGACCAAGGCAATCAGCCCCAGCATTTT.

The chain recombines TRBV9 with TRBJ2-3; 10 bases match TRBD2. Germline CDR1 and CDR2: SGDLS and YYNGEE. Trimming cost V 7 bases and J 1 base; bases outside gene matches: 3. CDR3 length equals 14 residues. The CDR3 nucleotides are TGTGCCAGCTCCGGGACTAGCGGCACAGATACGCAGTATTTT. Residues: CASSGTSGTDTQYF.

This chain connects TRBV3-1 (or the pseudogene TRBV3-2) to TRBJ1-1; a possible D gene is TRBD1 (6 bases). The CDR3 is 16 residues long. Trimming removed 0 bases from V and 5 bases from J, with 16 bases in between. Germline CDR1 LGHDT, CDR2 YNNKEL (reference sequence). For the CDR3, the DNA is TGTGCCAGCAGCCAAGACCCTGGGACACGGGCAACTGAAGCTTTCTTT. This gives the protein CASSQDPGTRATEAFF.

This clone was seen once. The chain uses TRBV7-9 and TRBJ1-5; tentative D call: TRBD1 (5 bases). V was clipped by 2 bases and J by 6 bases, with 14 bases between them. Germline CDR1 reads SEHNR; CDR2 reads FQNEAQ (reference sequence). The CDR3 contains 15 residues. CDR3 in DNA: TGTGCCAGCAGCTTAATTGGAGGGGATAGTCAGCCCCAGCATTTT. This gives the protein CASSLIGGDSQPQHF.

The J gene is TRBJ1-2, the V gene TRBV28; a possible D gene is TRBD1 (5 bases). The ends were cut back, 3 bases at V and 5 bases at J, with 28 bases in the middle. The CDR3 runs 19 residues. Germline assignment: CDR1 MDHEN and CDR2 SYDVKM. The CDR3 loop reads CASSLIIYSSTGDRYGYTF. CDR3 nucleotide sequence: TGTGCCAGCAGTTTGATCATCTATAGCAGTACAGGTGATCGGTATGGCTACACCTTC.

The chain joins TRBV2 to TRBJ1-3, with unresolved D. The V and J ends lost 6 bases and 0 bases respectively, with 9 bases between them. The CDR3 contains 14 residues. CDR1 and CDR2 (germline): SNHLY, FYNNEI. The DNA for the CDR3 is TGTGCCAGCAGGAGAGTGAGCTCTGGAAACACCATATATTTT. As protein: CASRRVSSGNTIYF.

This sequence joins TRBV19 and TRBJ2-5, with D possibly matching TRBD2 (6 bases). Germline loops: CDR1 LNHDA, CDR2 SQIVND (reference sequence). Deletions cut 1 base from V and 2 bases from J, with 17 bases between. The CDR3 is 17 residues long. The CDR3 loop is CASSIATLASGQETQYF. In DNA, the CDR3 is TGTGCCAGTAGTATAGCCACCCTAGCGTCGGGGCAAGAGACCCAGTACTTC.